This entry describes one T cell receptor beta chain. Original processing notes: How many nucleated cells were present was estimated from reference gene primer amplification. TCRdb's table, derived via immunoSEQ multiplex PCR, lists solely in-frame clones and lacks some. The D gene and trimming were derived from the DNA, and the V and J assignments and clone size from that table. The data contain 450,000 to 500,000 clones, approximately 83% of them seen just once; the ten biggest clones take up roughly 3.2%. This entry is derived from a study of blood T cell repertoires in COVID-19. Study as a whole: Sources were T cells, B-cell-depleted T cells, or PBMCs; the material itself was cDNA or gDNA.

Per the germline V gene, CDR1 is LGHNA and CDR2 is YSLEER. This CDR3 has 14 residues. Trimming took 4 bases from V and 8 from J, leaving 14 bases between them. Material: peripheral blood. The sequence derives from a human donor in a cohort sampled during active COVID-19. The chain uses TRBV4-3 and TRBJ1-4, with D perhaps matching TRBD1 (5 bases). The CDR3 loop reads CASSLRGRREKLFF. CDR3 coding DNA: TGCGCCAGCAGCCTCCGGGGGAGGAGGGAAAAACTGTTTTTT.